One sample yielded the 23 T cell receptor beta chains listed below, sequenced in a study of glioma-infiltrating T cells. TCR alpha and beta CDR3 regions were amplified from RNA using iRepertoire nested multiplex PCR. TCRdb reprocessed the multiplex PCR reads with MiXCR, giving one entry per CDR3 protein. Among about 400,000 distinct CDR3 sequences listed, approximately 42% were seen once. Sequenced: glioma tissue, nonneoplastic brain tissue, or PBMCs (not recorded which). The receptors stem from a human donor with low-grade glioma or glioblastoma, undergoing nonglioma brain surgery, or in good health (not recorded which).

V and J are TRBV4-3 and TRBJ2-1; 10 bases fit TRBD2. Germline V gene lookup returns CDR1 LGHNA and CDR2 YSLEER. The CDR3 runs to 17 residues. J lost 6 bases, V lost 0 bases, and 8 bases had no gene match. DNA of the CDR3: TGCGCCAGCAGCCAAGACGATTGGGGGACTAGCGCCAATGAGCAGTTCTTC. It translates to CASSQDDWGTSANEQFF.

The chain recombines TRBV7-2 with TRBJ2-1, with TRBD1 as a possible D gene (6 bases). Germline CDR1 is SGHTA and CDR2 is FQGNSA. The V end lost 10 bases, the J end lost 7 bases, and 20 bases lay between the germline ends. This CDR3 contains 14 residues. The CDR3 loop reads CATSVQGLRNEQFF. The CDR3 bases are TGTGCCACGTCAGTTCAGGGGTTAAGGAATGAGCAGTTCTTC.

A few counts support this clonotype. The CDR3 region has the DNA TGTGCCAGCAGTCGACAGGACAATGAGCAGTTCTTC. Translating gives CASSRQDNEQFF. This chain connects TRBV7-9 to TRBJ2-1; perhaps TRBD1 as D (6 bases). CDR1 is SEHNR and CDR2 is FQNEAQ in the germline V gene (reference sequence). V shed 6 bases and J shed 5 bases, with 8 bases lying between them. CDR3 length equals 12 residues.

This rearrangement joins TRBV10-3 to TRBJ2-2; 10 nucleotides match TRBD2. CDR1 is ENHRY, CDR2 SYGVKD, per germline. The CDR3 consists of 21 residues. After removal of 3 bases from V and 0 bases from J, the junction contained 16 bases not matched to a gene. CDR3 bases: TGTGCCATCAGTGACCCGCGGATTTATCTAGCGGGAGACGCGAACACCGGGGAGCTGTTTTTT. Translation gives CAISDPRIYLAGDANTGELFF.

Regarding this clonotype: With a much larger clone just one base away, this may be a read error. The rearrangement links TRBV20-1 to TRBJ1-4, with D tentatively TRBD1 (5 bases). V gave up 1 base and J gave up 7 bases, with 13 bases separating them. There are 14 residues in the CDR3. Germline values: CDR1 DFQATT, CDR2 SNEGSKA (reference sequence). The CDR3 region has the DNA TGCAGTGCTAGAGTCTGGGGGGTAAGTGAAAAACTGTTTTTT. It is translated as CSARVWGVSEKLFF.

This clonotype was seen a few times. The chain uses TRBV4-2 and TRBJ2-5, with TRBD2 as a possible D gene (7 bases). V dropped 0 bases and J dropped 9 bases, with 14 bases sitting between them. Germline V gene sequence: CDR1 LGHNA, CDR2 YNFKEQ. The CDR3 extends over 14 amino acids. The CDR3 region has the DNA TGTGCCAGCAGCCAAGAGGGGGGCCGGGGGGCCCAGTACTTC. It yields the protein CASSQEGGRGAQYF.

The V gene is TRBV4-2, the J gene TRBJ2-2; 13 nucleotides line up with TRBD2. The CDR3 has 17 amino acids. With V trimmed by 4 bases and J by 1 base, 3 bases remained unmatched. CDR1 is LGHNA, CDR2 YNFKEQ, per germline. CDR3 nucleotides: TGTGCCAGCAGCCGGACTAGCGGGAGATTGAACACCGGGGAGCTGTTTTTT. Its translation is CASSRTSGRLNTGELFF.

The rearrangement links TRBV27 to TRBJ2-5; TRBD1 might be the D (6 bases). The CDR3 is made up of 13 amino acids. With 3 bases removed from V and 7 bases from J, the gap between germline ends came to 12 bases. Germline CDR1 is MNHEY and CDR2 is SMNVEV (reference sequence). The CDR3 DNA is TGTGCCAGCAGTTTCGGGCAGGGGAGGACCCAGTACTTC. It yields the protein CASSFGQGRTQYF.

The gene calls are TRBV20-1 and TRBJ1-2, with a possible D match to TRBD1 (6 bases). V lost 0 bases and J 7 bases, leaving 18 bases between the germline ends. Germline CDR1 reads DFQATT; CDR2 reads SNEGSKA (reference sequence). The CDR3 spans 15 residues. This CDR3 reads CSARDSQGISTGYTF. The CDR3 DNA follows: TGCAGTGCTAGAGACTCACAGGGAATCTCAACTGGCTACACCTTC.

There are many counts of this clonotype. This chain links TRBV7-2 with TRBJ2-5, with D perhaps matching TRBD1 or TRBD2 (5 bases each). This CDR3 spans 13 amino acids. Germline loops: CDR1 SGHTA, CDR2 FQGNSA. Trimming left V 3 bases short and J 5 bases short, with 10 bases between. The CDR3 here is CASSFGGGETQYF. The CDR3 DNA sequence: TGTGCCAGCAGCTTTGGGGGTGGGGAGACCCAGTACTTC.

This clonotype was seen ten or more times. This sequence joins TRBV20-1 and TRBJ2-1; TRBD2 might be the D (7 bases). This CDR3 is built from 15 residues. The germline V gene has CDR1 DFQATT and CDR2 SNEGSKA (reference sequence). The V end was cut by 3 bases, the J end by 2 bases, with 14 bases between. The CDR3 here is CSARGGGEAYNEQFF. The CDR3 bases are TGCAGTGCTAGGGGAGGGGGGGAGGCCTACAATGAGCAGTTCTTC.

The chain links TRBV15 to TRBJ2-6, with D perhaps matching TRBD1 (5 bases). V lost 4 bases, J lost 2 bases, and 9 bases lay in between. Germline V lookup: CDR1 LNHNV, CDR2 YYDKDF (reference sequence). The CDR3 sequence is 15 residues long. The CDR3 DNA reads TGTGCCACCAGCACCCAGGGTACTGGGGCCAACGTCCTGACTTTC. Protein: CATSTQGTGANVLTF.

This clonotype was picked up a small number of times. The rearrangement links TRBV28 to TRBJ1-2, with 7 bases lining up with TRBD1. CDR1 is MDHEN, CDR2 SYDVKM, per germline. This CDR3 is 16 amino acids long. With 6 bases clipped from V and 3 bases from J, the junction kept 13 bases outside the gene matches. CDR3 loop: CASRSSGTVFHYGYTF. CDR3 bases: TGTGCCAGCAGGTCCTCCGGGACAGTTTTCCACTATGGCTACACCTTC.

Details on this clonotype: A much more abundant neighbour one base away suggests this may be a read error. CDR3 sequence reads: CASTPLAGVTDTQYF. The CDR3 bases are TGTGCCAGCACCCCACTAGCGGGAGTCACAGATACGCAGTATTTT. The J gene is TRBJ2-3, the V gene TRBV27; 11 nucleotides line up with TRBD2. The CDR3 consists of 15 residues. Trimming cost V 7 bases and J 2 bases; bases outside gene matches: 5. Germline lookup yields CDR1 MNHEY and CDR2 SMNVEV (reference sequence).

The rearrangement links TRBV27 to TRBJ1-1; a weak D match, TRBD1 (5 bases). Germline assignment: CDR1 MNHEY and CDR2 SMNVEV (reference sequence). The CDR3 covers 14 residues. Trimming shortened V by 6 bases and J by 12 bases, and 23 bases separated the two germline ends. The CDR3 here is CASSSLRQGDPSFF. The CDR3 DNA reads TGTGCCAGCAGCTCCCTTAGGCAAGGGGACCCGTCTTTCTTT.

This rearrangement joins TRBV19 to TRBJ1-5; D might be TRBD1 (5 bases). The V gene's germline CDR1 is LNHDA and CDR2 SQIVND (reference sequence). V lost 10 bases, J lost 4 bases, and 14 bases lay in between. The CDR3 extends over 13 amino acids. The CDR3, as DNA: TGTGCCACTGTCCGGGAGGGGAATCAGCCCCAGCATTTT. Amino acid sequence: CATVREGNQPQHF.

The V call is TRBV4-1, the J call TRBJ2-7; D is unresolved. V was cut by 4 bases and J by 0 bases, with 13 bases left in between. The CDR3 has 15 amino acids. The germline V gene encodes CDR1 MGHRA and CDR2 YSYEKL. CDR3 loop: CASSLTAGPSYEQYF. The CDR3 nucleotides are TGCGCCAGCAGCCTGACCGCAGGACCCTCCTACGAGCAGTACTTC.

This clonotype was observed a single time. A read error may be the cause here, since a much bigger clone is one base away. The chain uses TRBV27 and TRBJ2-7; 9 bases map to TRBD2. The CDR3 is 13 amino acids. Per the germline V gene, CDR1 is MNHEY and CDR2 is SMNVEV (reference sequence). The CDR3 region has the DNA TGTGCCAGCAGTTTAAATCGCGGGAGGGAGCATTACTTC. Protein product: CASSLNRGREHYF.

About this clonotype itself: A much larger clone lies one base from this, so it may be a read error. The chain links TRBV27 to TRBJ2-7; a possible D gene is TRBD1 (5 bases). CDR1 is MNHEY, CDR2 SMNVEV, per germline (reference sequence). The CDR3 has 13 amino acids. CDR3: CASSLRQFYEQNF. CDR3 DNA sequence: TGTGCCAGCAGTCTCAGACAGTTTTACGAGCAGAACTTC.

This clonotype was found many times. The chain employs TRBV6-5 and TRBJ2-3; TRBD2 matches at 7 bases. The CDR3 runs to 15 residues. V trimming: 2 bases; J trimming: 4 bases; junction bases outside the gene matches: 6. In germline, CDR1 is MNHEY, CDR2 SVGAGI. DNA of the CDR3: TGTGCCAGCAGTTACGGACTAGGGGAGTCAGATACGCAGTATTTT. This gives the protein CASSYGLGESDTQYF.

The CDR3: CSASTVERQFF. In nucleotides, the CDR3 is TGCAGTGCTAGCACTGTTGAGAGGCAGTTCTTC. The chain uses TRBV20-1 and TRBJ2-1, with D unresolved. The V end lost 3 bases, the J end lost 12 bases, and 12 bases lay between the germline ends. This CDR3 spans 11 amino acids. Germline assignment: CDR1 DFQATT and CDR2 SNEGSKA (reference sequence).

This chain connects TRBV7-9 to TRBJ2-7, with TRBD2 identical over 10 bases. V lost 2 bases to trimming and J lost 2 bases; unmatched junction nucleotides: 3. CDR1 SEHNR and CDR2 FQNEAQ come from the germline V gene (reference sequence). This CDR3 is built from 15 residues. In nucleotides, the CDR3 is TGTGCCAGCAGCTTACTAGCGGGAGCGCCCTACGAGCAGTACTTC. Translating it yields CASSLLAGAPYEQYF.

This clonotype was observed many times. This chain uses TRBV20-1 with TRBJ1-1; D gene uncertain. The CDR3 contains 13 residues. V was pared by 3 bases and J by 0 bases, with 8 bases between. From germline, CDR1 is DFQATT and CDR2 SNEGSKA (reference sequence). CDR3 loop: CSASEDMNTEAFF. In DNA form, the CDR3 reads TGCAGTGCTAGTGAAGACATGAACACTGAAGCTTTCTTT.